Presented here are 22 T cell receptor beta chains from one specimen sequenced in a study of T-cell memory formation after mild COVID-19. TCRdb reprocessed the 5' RACE reads with MiXCR, giving one entry per CDR3 protein. The sample includes approximately 100,000 distinct CDR3 sequences, roughly 10% of them seen just once. The sequenced material came from PBMCs or a T cell subset sorted from them (not recorded which). These receptors all stem from a man in his late teens or twenties who had mild COVID-19 (a few samples of this study predate the infection). Cell type and time point are not known.

The chain joins TRBV12-3 or TRBV12-4 to TRBJ2-1, with 8 bases matching TRBD2. J gave up 7 bases and V 3 bases, and 5 bases lay outside the gene matches. This CDR3 has 14 residues. DNA for the CDR3: TGTGCCAGCAGTTTCAGCGGGGGTCTAAATGAGCAGTTCTTC. It specifies CASSFSGGLNEQFF.

This clonotype appeared many times. The CDR3 nucleotides are TGTGCCAGCAGGTGGGGATACACTGAAGCTTTCTTT. Protein sequence: CASRWGYTEAFF. The chain carries TRBV25-1 and TRBJ1-1, with D unclear. Trimming cost V 6 bases and J 3 bases, with 8 bases left between them. The V gene's germline CDR1 is MGHDK and CDR2 SYGVNS. The length of the CDR3 is 12 residues.

This sequence joins TRBV7-3 and TRBJ2-1; D is possibly TRBD2 (6 bases). Germline lookup yields CDR1 SGHTA and CDR2 FQGTGA. The CDR3 has 13 amino acids. The V and J ends lost 5 bases and 6 bases respectively, with 11 bases between them. This CDR3 reads CASSARLGNEQFF. The CDR3, as DNA: TGTGCCAGCAGCGCCAGACTAGGCAATGAGCAGTTCTTC.

The genes are TRBV11-1 and TRBJ2-1, with unresolved D. CDR1 is SGHAT and CDR2 is FQDESV in the germline V gene (reference sequence). This CDR3 has 13 amino acids. Trimming shortened V by 8 bases and J by 8 bases, and 16 bases separated the two germline ends. Here the CDR3 DNA reads TGTGCCAGCTCGGACGGTTTTCATCATGAGCAGTTCTTC. It yields the protein CASSDGFHHEQFF.

This clonotype occurred a few times. This chain connects TRBV29-1 to TRBJ1-2; TRBD1 matches 9 bases. CDR3 length equals 12 residues. Germline V gene data show CDR1 as SQVTM and CDR2 as ANQGSEA. The trim removed 5 bases at V and 7 bases at J, leaving 5 bases unmatched. The CDR3, as DNA: TGCAGCGTTACACAGGGGGCTGGTGGCTACACCTTC. Encoded protein: CSVTQGAGGYTF.

The chain has TRBV5-1 and TRBJ1-2; D is possibly TRBD1 (6 bases). This CDR3 contains 15 residues. The ends were cut back, 6 bases at V and 8 bases at J, with 23 bases in the middle. Germline V gene sequence: CDR1 SGHRS, CDR2 YFSETQ. CDR3 in DNA: TGCGCCAGCACCACAAGTACAGGGATGGGATACGGCTACACCTTC. Its translation: CASTTSTGMGYGYTF.

This clonotype was found a few times. V and J are TRBV2 and TRBJ1-2; D may be TRBD1 (6 bases). CDR3 length equals 14 residues. CDR1 is SNHLY and CDR2 is FYNNEI in the germline V gene. V shed 1 base and J shed 4 bases, with 10 bases lying between them. In nucleotides, the CDR3 is TGTGCCAGCAGTGAAGGGGGGCCAGGCTATGGCTACACCTTC. As protein: CASSEGGPGYGYTF. Based on the CDR3 plus reference TRBV2 and TRBJ1-2, the full variable domain is EPEVTQTPSHQVTQMGQEVILRCVPISNHLYFYWYRQILGQKVEFLVSFYNNEISEKSEIFDDQFSVERPDGSNFTLKIRSTKLEDSAMYFCASSEGGPGYGYTFGSGTRLTVV.

This clonotype was detected only a few times. The chain carries TRBV13 and TRBJ2-2, with D tentatively TRBD2 (5 bases). This CDR3 has 15 residues. The V end was cut by 7 bases, the J end by 6 bases, with 18 bases between. CDR1 and CDR2 (germline): PRHDT, FYEKMQ (reference sequence). The CDR3 nucleotides read TGTGCCAGCACCAAGTCGGTAGCGTTGGCCGGGGAGCTGTTTTTT. It is translated as CASTKSVALAGELFF. Full variable domain (rest looked up from reference TRBV13 and TRBJ2-2): AAGVIQSPRHLIKEKRETATLKCYPIPRHDTVYWYQQGPGQDPQFLISFYEKMQSDKGSIPDRFSAQQFSDYHSELNMSSLELGDSALYFCASTKSVALAGELFFGEGSRLTVL.

The chain carries TRBV25-1 and TRBJ2-7; TRBD2 is a possible D gene (6 bases). The V and J ends lost 4 bases and 0 bases respectively, with 10 bases between them. The germline V gene encodes CDR1 MGHDK and CDR2 SYGVNS. This CDR3 is built from 14 residues. The CDR3 is CASSGWRDSYEQYF. CDR3 nucleotides: TGTGCCAGCAGTGGGTGGAGGGACTCCTACGAGCAGTACTTC.

This clonotype was observed a handful of times. The J gene is TRBJ1-1, the V gene TRBV30, with unresolved D. The CDR3 is 15 residues long. The V gene's germline CDR1 is GTSNPN and CDR2 SVGIG (reference sequence). Between the trimmed V and J ends, which lost 5 bases and 0 bases, there was a span of 16 bases. CDR3: CAWDPGVALNTEAFF. The CDR3 nucleotides read TGTGCCTGGGATCCTGGGGTAGCCTTGAACACTGAAGCTTTCTTT.

This clonotype was found a few times. The V and J genes are TRBV6-5 and TRBJ1-2; D is perhaps TRBD1 (5 bases). Germline V lookup: CDR1 MNHEY, CDR2 SVGAGI. V lost 0 bases and J lost 4, with 9 bases in between. This CDR3 has 14 residues. The CDR3 loop reads CASSYSTGLYGYTF. The DNA for the CDR3 is TGTGCCAGCAGTTACTCAACGGGGCTCTATGGCTACACCTTC.

The rearrangement joins TRBV7-9 to TRBJ2-5, with 12 bases that match TRBD2. Unmatched junction bases numbered 4, after V lost 6 bases and J lost 2 bases. The CDR3 runs 15 residues. The germline CDR1 and CDR2 sequences are SEHNR and FQNEAQ (reference sequence). Written as DNA, the CDR3 is TGTGCCAGCAGAACAGGACTAGCGGGGCAAGAGACCCAGTACTTC. This codes for CASRTGLAGQETQYF.

This clonotype was detected a few times. The gene calls are TRBV27 and TRBJ2-3, with D possibly being TRBD2 (6 bases). This CDR3 is 15 amino acids long. Per germline, CDR1 MNHEY and CDR2 SMNVEV (reference sequence). Deletions cut 1 base from V and 4 bases from J, with 12 bases between. CDR3 in amino acids: CASSLWVEGADTQYF. The CDR3 nucleotides are TGTGCCAGCAGTTTATGGGTGGAGGGCGCAGATACGCAGTATTTT.

This chain connects TRBV5-6 to TRBJ1-6, with 8 bases matching TRBD1. This CDR3 region has 16 residues. J lost 7 bases, V lost 5 bases, and 11 bases had no gene match. Germline V gene data show CDR1 as SGHDT and CDR2 as YYEEEE. The CDR3 DNA sequence: TGTGCCAGCAGTTCCCTCGGACAGGGAGCCAATTCACCCCTCCACTTT. This encodes CASSSLGQGANSPLHF. The variable domain in full, with the rest retrieved from reference TRBV5-6 and TRBJ1-6, is DAGVTQSPTHLIKTRGQQVTLRCSPKSGHDTVSWYQQALGQGPQFIFQYYEEEERQRGNFPDRFSGHQFPNYSSELNVNALLLGDSALYLCASSSLGQGANSPLHFGNGTRLTVT.

The table lists this clonotype with a few counts. CDR3 sequence (DNA): TGTGCCAGCAGCAGAAGGGGGCTCAACGAGCAGTACTTC. Encoded protein: CASSRRGLNEQYF. This chain joins TRBV9 and TRBJ2-7, with 7 bases matching TRBD1. This CDR3 spans 13 amino acids. The V and J ends lost 4 bases and 5 bases, in that order; junction bases with no gene match: 6. Germline V CDR1 and CDR2: SGDLS, YYNGEE.

This clonotype came up a few times. The chain uses TRBV13 and TRBJ1-1, with 7 bases lining up with TRBD1. Germline-derived CDR1 and CDR2 are PRHDT and FYEKMQ (reference sequence). The CDR3 runs 15 residues. Trimming removed 5 bases from V and 4 bases from J; junction bases left unmatched: 10. The CDR3 coding sequence is TGTGCCAGCAGCCCCCGACAGGGCGGGCCCACTGAAGCTTTCTTT. As protein: CASSPRQGGPTEAFF.

The chain couples TRBV6-1 to TRBJ2-7; 9 bases align to TRBD1. This CDR3 is 14 amino acids long. The junction had 9 bases not matched to a gene; V was cut back by 6 bases and J by 6 bases. CDR1 is MNHNS, CDR2 SASEGT, per germline. CDR3 DNA sequence: TGTGCCAGCAGGCCGGGACAGGGAAAGTCCGAGCAGTACGTC. Amino acid sequence: CASRPGQGKSEQYV.

The sample holds many counts of this clonotype. The chain combines TRBV29-1 with TRBJ2-5; no clear D. CDR1 is SQVTM, CDR2 ANQGSEA, per germline. V lost 2 bases and J 4 bases, leaving 17 bases between the germline ends. This CDR3 has 15 residues. The CDR3 nucleotides read TGCAGCGTTGAATTCGACACCATTTACGGAGAGACCCAGTACTTC. This translates into CSVEFDTIYGETQYF.

The chain couples TRBV4-1 to TRBJ2-7, with D tentatively TRBD1 (6 bases). Trimming removed 5 bases at V and 3 bases at J, with 11 bases between. The CDR3 has 13 residues. CDR1 is MGHRA, CDR2 YSYEKL, per germline. The DNA of the CDR3 is TGCGCCAGCAGCAACAGGGAAGACTACGAGCAGTACTTC. Its translation: CASSNREDYEQYF.

J is TRBJ2-3 and V is TRBV6-2 or TRBV6-3, with D possibly TRBD2 on 5 matching bases. The CDR3 runs 15 residues. V lost 3 bases, J lost 2 bases, and 12 bases lay in between. Per the germline V gene, CDR1 is MNHEY and CDR2 is SVGEGT. This CDR3 reads CASSYPPGFTDTQYF. CDR3 nucleotides: TGTGCCAGCAGTTATCCTCCGGGGTTCACAGATACGCAGTATTTT.

The V call is TRBV20-1, the J call TRBJ2-7, with D possibly matching TRBD2 (5 bases). The CDR3 sequence is 13 residues long. Between the trimmed V and J ends, which lost 2 bases and 4 bases, there was a span of 12 bases. Germline assignment: CDR1 DFQATT and CDR2 SNEGSKA (reference sequence). The CDR3 reads CSARSGKGYEQYF. CDR3 coding DNA: TGCAGTGCTAGATCGGGGAAAGGGTACGAGCAGTACTTC.

There are a few counts of this clonotype. The chain has TRBV7-3 and TRBJ2-3; TRBD2 might be the D (7 bases). Germline-derived CDR1 and CDR2 are SGHTA and FQGTGA. The CDR3 spans 13 residues. V lost 5 bases and J lost 4, with 10 bases in between. The CDR3 spells CASSVGGADTQYF. CDR3 DNA sequence: TGTGCCAGCAGCGTAGGGGGGGCAGATACGCAGTATTTT. The full variable domain, its missing parts supplied by reference TRBV7-3 and TRBJ2-3, is GAGVSQTPSNKVTEKGKYVELRCDPISGHTALYWYRQSLGQGPEFLIYFQGTGAADDSGLPNDRFFAVRPEGSVSTLKIQRTERGDSAVYLCASSVGGADTQYFGPGTRLTVL.